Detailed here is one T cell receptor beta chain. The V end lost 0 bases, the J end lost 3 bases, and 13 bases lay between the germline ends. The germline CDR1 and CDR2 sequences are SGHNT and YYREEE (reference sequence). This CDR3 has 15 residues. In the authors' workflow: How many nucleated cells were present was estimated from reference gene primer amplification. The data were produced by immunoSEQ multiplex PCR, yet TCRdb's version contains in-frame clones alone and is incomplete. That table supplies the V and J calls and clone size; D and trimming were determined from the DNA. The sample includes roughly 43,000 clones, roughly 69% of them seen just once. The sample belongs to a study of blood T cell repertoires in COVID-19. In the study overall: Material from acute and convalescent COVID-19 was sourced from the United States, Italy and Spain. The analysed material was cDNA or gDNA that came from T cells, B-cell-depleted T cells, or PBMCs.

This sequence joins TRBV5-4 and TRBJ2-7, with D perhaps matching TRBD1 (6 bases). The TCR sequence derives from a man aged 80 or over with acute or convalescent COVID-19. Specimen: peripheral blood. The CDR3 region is CASSLGQGMVYEQYF. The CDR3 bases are TGTGCCAGCAGCTTGGGGCAGGGGATGGTCTACGAGCAGTACTTC.